The clone carrying this T cell receptor (beta chain) was found a few times. Its antigen is unidentified. Germline values: CDR1 SGHVS, CDR2 FQNEAQ. Trimming stripped 0 bases from V and 1 base from J, with 8 bases between. The CDR3 loop spans 15 amino acids. The data were obtained in a study of T cell repertoires in cytomegalovirus infection. A single record per CDR3 protein comes from TCRdb applying MiXCR to the reads. The sample holds about 69,000 distinct CDR3 sequences, about 27% seen once. Broader study findings: There were carriers of CMV plus the relevant HLA, and cumulative public TCR beta family frequency identified them.

The J gene is TRBJ2-3, the V gene TRBV7-8; the D is unclear. The sequence derives from a human donor in good health (CMV status not recorded). Some clones in this sample may be carry-over from other donors' samples. The sample here was CD8+ T cells from cultured PBMCs, taken from culture after CMV antigen stimulation. CDR3 sequence reads: CASSLARAGTDTQYF. CDR3 coding DNA: TGTGCCAGCAGCTTAGCTCGGGCAGGCACAGATACGCAGTATTTT.